These T cell receptor beta chains were read from a single sample in a study of blood T cell repertoires in COVID-19. Measured with immunoSEQ multiplex PCR; TCRdb has only the in-frame clones, and not every one. This table has around 95,000 clones, approximately 90% appearing once. The sample comprised peripheral blood. The receptors originated from a man in his fifties or sixties with acute or convalescent COVID-19. The CDR3 runs from the conserved cysteine through the conserved F or W. Each record gives: J gene, V gene, D gene, clone size, CDR3 protein, CDR3 DNA. The D gene is left open where the match is weak. Part of the rows lack a size; the others show once, few, many or a class for expanded clones.

j_gene: TRBJ1-1
v_gene: TRBV6-5
d_gene: -
abundance: once
CDR3aa: CASSPLTPYTEAFF
CDR3nt: TGTGCCAGCAGTCCTCTGACACCTTACACTGAAGCTTTCTTT

j_gene: TRBJ2-1
v_gene: TRBV11-2
d_gene: TRBD2
abundance: -
CDR3aa: CASSLAQPGLGGNEQFF
CDR3nt: TGTGCCAGCAGCTTAGCCCAACCGGGACTAGGGGGCAATGAGCAGTTCTTC

j_gene: TRBJ2-1
v_gene: TRBV2
d_gene: TRBD2
abundance: -
CDR3aa: CASSRLAVYNEQFF
CDR3nt: TGTGCCAGCAGCCGACTAGCGGTCTACAATGAGCAGTTCTTC

j_gene: TRBJ1-5
v_gene: TRBV21-1
d_gene: -
abundance: -
CDR3aa: CASSLQPQHF
CDR3nt: TGTGCCAGCAGCCTTCAGCCCCAGCATTTT

j_gene: TRBJ2-3
v_gene: TRBV11-2
d_gene: -
abundance: -
CDR3aa: CASSLIGQSSTDTQYF
CDR3nt: TGTGCCAGCAGCTTGATTGGACAGAGTAGCACAGATACGCAGTATTTT

j_gene: TRBJ1-2
v_gene: TRBV5-1
d_gene: TRBD1
abundance: -
CDR3aa: CASSFFSTGISNYGYTF
CDR3nt: TGCGCCAGCAGCTTTTTTTCGACAGGGATCTCTAACTATGGCTACACCTTC

j_gene: TRBJ1-4
v_gene: TRBV11-3
d_gene: -
abundance: -
CDR3aa: CASSFGTATNEKLFF
CDR3nt: TGTGCCAGCAGCTTTGGGACTGCAACTAATGAAAAACTGTTTTTT

j_gene: TRBJ2-6
v_gene: TRBV20-1
d_gene: TRBD2
abundance: -
CDR3aa: CSASQAGVTGANVLTF
CDR3nt: TGCAGTGCTAGTCAAGCGGGAGTTACTGGGGCCAACGTCCTGACTTTC

j_gene: TRBJ2-1
v_gene: TRBV6-5
d_gene: -
abundance: -
CDR3aa: CASSYLGEQFF
CDR3nt: TGTGCCAGCAGTTACCTGGGAGAACAGTTCTTC

j_gene: TRBJ2-5
v_gene: TRBV7-6
d_gene: TRBD1
abundance: -
CDR3aa: CASSLPTGFQETQYF
CDR3nt: TGTGCCAGCAGCTTACCGACAGGGTTTCAAGAGACCCAGTACTTC

j_gene: TRBJ2-5
v_gene: TRBV9
d_gene: TRBD1
abundance: -
CDR3aa: CASRATGQGQETQYF
CDR3nt: TGTGCCAGCAGAGCAACGGGACAGGGGCAAGAGACCCAGTACTTC

j_gene: TRBJ1-1
v_gene: TRBV11-2
d_gene: TRBD1
abundance: -
CDR3aa: CASSSGSRTGSTEAFF
CDR3nt: TGTGCCAGCAGCTCCGGATCCCGGACAGGATCAACTGAAGCTTTCTTT

j_gene: TRBJ1-1
v_gene: TRBV30
d_gene: TRBD1
abundance: few
CDR3aa: CAWSRNRGQGGRAFF
CDR3nt: TGTGCCTGGAGTCGAAACAGGGGGCAGGGGGGGAGAGCTTTCTTT